Below are 22 T cell receptor beta chains sequenced from a single sample in a study of cytomegalovirus exposure and HLA in healthy donors. Primers for the PCR totalled 60 Vbeta and 13 Jbeta. Method: immunoSEQ multiplex PCR; TCRdb's copy keeps in-frame clones and lacks some. In the table there are about 140,000 clones, 80% of which are singletons. Sequencing was done on a sample of PBMCs. The receptor set was obtained from a man aged 25-45 years in good health and CMV-seronegative.

The rearrangement joins TRBV28 to TRBJ1-1; 7 bases align to TRBD1. Per the germline V gene, CDR1 is MDHEN and CDR2 is SYDVKM. The CDR3 extends over 14 amino acids. V was pared by 7 bases and J by 5 bases, with 10 bases of the junction left unmatched. CDR3 nucleotide sequence: TGTGCCAGCACCTACGGGACAGTATATACTGAAGCTTTCTTT. It codes for CASTYGTVYTEAFF.

The chain combines TRBV5-1 with TRBJ2-5, with no clear D. The CDR3 totals 14 residues. V was cut by 2 bases and J by 5 bases, with 13 bases left in between. From germline, CDR1 is SGHRS and CDR2 YFSETQ. The CDR3 DNA is TGCGCCAGCAGCTTTCAGGCCTATGGGGAGACCCAGTACTTC. Protein sequence: CASSFQAYGETQYF.

The chain is built from TRBV27 and TRBJ2-1; the match to TRBD1 covers 8 bases. V was pared by 2 bases and J by 12 bases, with 12 bases of the junction left unmatched. Germline CDR1 is MNHEY and CDR2 is SMNVEV (reference sequence). This CDR3 region has 15 residues. The CDR3 DNA is TGTGCCAGCAGTTTAATCCGACAGGGGCCCCCGGGGCAGTTCTTC. Encoded protein: CASSLIRQGPPGQFF.

This rearrangement joins TRBV15 to TRBJ2-2; 7 bases match TRBD2. This CDR3 is built from 15 residues. V gave up 2 bases and J gave up 4 bases; unmatched junction bases: 4. Germline-derived CDR1 and CDR2 are LNHNV and YYDKDF (reference sequence). Here the CDR3 reads CATSRTGGVTGELFF. The DNA of the CDR3 is TGTGCCACCAGCAGAACGGGAGGCGTCACCGGGGAGCTGTTTTTT.

The CDR3 DNA sequence: TGTGCCAGCACCCGACAGGGGATAGACACTGAAGCTTTCTTT. Its translation is CASTRQGIDTEAFF. The chain uses TRBV18 and TRBJ1-1; TRBD1 matches at 8 bases. The CDR3 is made up of 14 amino acids. Germline-derived CDR1 and CDR2 are KGHSH and LQKENI. The junction had 8 bases not matched to a gene; V was cut back by 8 bases and J by 3 bases.

The rearrangement uses TRBV11-2 and TRBJ1-3; the D gene is possibly TRBD1 (6 bases). Trimming shortened V by 5 bases and J by 0 bases, and 11 bases separated the two germline ends. CDR3 length: 15 amino acids. Germline lookup yields CDR1 SGHAT and CDR2 FQNNGV. CDR3 coding DNA: TGTGCCAGCAGCGCCGGACAGCTCTCTGGAAACACCATATATTTT. Its translation is CASSAGQLSGNTIYF. The full variable domain, in which reference TRBV11-2 and TRBJ1-3 provide the parts outside the CDR3, is EAGVAQSPRYKIIEKRQSVAFWCNPISGHATLYWYQQILGQGPKLLIQFQNNGVVDDSQLPKDRFSAERLKGVDSTLKIQPAKLEDSAVYLCASSAGQLSGNTIYFGEGSWLTVV.

The chain employs TRBV6-5 and TRBJ2-2; D ambiguous. V dropped 10 bases and J dropped 2 bases, with 11 bases sitting between them. The CDR3 is 13 residues long. Germline-derived CDR1 and CDR2 are MNHEY and SVGAGI. In nucleotides, the CDR3 is TGTGCCACTCGAGGAAGCAACACCGGGGAGCTGTTTTTT. Translation gives CATRGSNTGELFF.

This clone was observed a single time. The chain links TRBV2 to TRBJ1-5; unclear D gene. The germline gives CDR1 SNHLY, CDR2 FYNNEI. This CDR3 has 12 amino acids. V was trimmed by 4 bases and J by 3 bases, leaving 4 bases between them. CDR3 amino acids: CASSGPNQPQHF. The CDR3 region has the DNA TGTGCCAGCAGTGGGCCCAATCAGCCCCAGCATTTT.

The gene calls are TRBV6-6 and TRBJ1-1, with D perhaps matching TRBD1 (5 bases). V lost 0 bases, J lost 2 bases, and 7 bases lay in between. Germline values: CDR1 MNHNY, CDR2 SVGAGI (reference sequence). The CDR3 is made up of 14 amino acids. This CDR3 is CASSYSGGNTEAFF. In DNA, the CDR3 is TGTGCCAGCAGTTACTCGGGGGGTAACACTGAAGCTTTCTTT.

This clone was observed once. V is TRBV9 and J is TRBJ2-7, with D possibly being TRBD2 (5 bases). Germline-derived CDR1 and CDR2 are SGDLS and YYNGEE. The CDR3 length is 14 residues. The V gene lost 4 bases and the J gene lost 1 base, with 12 bases spanning the gap. The CDR3 reads CASSPDGVSYEQYF. The DNA for the CDR3 is TGTGCCAGCAGCCCAGACGGGGTTTCCTACGAGCAGTACTTC.

This chain joins TRBV5-4 and TRBJ2-3, with 7 bases lining up with TRBD2. Trimming took 4 bases from V and 6 from J; bases not matched to a gene: 14. Per germline, CDR1 SGHNT and CDR2 YYREEE (reference sequence). The CDR3 length is 16 residues. The CDR3 protein is CASSPGGAGRSDTQYF. CDR3 DNA: TGTGCCAGCAGCCCCGGTGGAGCGGGAAGGTCGGATACGCAGTATTTT. Combining the CDR3 with reference TRBV5-4 and TRBJ2-3 gives the whole variable domain ETGVTQSPTHLIKTRGQQVTLRCSSQSGHNTVSWYQQALGQGPQFIFQYYREEENGRGNFPPRFSGLQFPNYSSELNVNALELDDSALYLCASSPGGAGRSDTQYFGPGTRLTVL.

V and J are TRBV28 and TRBJ2-7; TRBD1 matches at 8 bases. CDR1 is MDHEN and CDR2 is SYDVKM in the germline V gene. The junction had 7 bases not matched to a gene; V was cut back by 6 bases and J by 6 bases. The CDR3 covers 13 residues. CDR3 DNA sequence: TGTGCCAGCAGCTCTGGACAGGGCGGCGAGCAGTACTTC. Amino acid sequence: CASSSGQGGEQYF.

This clone was counted a single time. The chain couples TRBV28 to TRBJ1-4; D might be TRBD1 (5 bases). V was trimmed by 2 bases and J by 0 bases, leaving 10 bases between them. CDR1 MDHEN and CDR2 SYDVKM come from the germline V gene. The CDR3 covers 16 residues. Here the CDR3 reads CASSLKGLATNEKLFF. CDR3 bases: TGTGCCAGCAGTTTAAAGGGGCTCGCAACTAATGAAAAACTGTTTTTT.

The chain has TRBV19 and TRBJ2-7, with TRBD2 matching over 8 bases. Germline loops: CDR1 LNHDA, CDR2 SQIVND (reference sequence). V was clipped by 6 bases and J by 7 bases; unmatched bases: 14. The CDR3 contains 15 residues. The CDR3 region has the DNA TGTGCCAGTAGCCTTCGGACTAGCTATTTGGGAGAGCAGTACTTC. As protein: CASSLRTSYLGEQYF.

V gene TRBV5-1 combines with J gene TRBJ2-5, with 7 nucleotides matching TRBD1. Germline loops: CDR1 SGHRS, CDR2 YFSETQ. CDR3 length equals 14 residues. The V segment lost 4 bases and the J segment 5 bases; nucleotides outside the gene matches: 8. In DNA, the CDR3 is TGCGCCAGCAGCCCCCGACAGGGTGAGGAGACCCAGTACTTC. Amino acids: CASSPRQGEETQYF. Full variable domain (missing parts from reference TRBV5-1 and TRBJ2-5): KAGVTQTPRYLIKTRGQQVTLSCSPISGHRSVSWYQQTPGQGLQFLFEYFSETQRNKGNFPGRFSGRQFSNSRSEMNVSTLELGDSALYLCASSPRQGEETQYFGPGTRLLVL.

The V gene is TRBV29-1, the J gene TRBJ2-7, with D uncertain. The CDR3 totals 12 residues. The germline V gene encodes CDR1 SQVTM and CDR2 ANQGSEA. V lost 6 bases, J lost 2 bases, and 11 bases lay in between. The CDR3 nucleotides are TGCAGCGTGACGGAGTCTCCCTACGAGCAGTACTTC. Translating gives CSVTESPYEQYF.

This chain links TRBV5-5 with TRBJ1-4; D might be TRBD1 (6 bases). Trimming removed 4 bases from V and 7 bases from J, with 23 bases in between. The CDR3 contains 17 residues. The V gene's germline CDR1 is SGHKS and CDR2 YYEKEE (reference sequence). The CDR3 nucleotides are TGTGCCAGCAGCACCGGGACACTCAGGTCGAGGATTGAAAAACTGTTTTTT. Amino acids: CASSTGTLRSRIEKLFF.

At least ten counts were recorded for this clone. The rearrangement links TRBV4-1 to TRBJ2-7, with D unclear. CDR1 is MGHRA, CDR2 YSYEKL, per germline. V lost 0 bases to trimming and J lost 2 bases, with 11 bases between them. This CDR3 region has 15 residues. The CDR3 DNA reads TGCGCCAGCAGCCAAGATCCCGCAAGCCCCTACGAGCAGTACTTC. It yields the protein CASSQDPASPYEQYF.

The rearrangement joins TRBV29-1 to TRBJ1-1; no clear D gene. Trimming removed 8 bases at V and 3 bases at J, with 7 bases between. The CDR3 sequence is 10 residues long. Germline CDR1 is SQVTM and CDR2 is ANQGSEA. The CDR3 region is CSCYHTEAFF. The DNA for the CDR3 is TGCAGCTGTTATCACACTGAAGCTTTCTTT.

This clone appeared a single time. The CDR3 DNA follows: TGTGCCAGCAGCTTATTCAAGCGAGAGACCCAGTACTTC. Amino acids: CASSLFKRETQYF. The chain links TRBV7-7 to TRBJ2-5; no clear D. The V end was cut by 2 bases, the J end by 4 bases, with 8 bases between. The CDR3 runs 13 residues. Germline CDR1 is SSHAT and CDR2 is FNYEAQ (reference sequence).

CDR3 sequence reads: CASSTALSNEQFF. The CDR3 DNA reads TGTGCCAGCAGTACAGCCCTCTCTAATGAGCAGTTCTTC. The chain combines TRBV6-5 with TRBJ2-1; D not certain. Germline-derived CDR1 and CDR2 are MNHEY and SVGAGI. This CDR3 has 13 amino acids. V was trimmed by 5 bases and J by 7 bases, leaving 12 bases between them.

The V call is TRBV30, the J call TRBJ2-4; 9 nucleotides agree with TRBD1. Trimming took 3 bases from V and 6 from J; bases not matched to a gene: 9. CDR3 length: 15 residues. Per the germline V gene, CDR1 is GTSNPN and CDR2 is SVGIG (reference sequence). This chain's CDR3 is CAWSTAGTGRNIQYF. The CDR3 bases are TGTGCCTGGAGCACAGCCGGGACAGGGAGAAACATTCAGTACTTC.